Each of the 21 T cell receptor beta chains below was sequenced from the same sample in a study of cytomegalovirus exposure and HLA in healthy donors. Primers for the PCR totalled 60 Vbeta and 13 Jbeta. Assay used: immunoSEQ multiplex PCR; TCRdb lists only in-frame clones, some missing. The profile shows about 130,000 clones, more than 60% of them singletons. Sequencing was done on a sample of PBMCs. Source of these receptors: a woman between 40 and 55 years old in good health and CMV-seronegative.

This clone was detected only once. The V gene is TRBV6-5, the J gene TRBJ2-1, with 8 bases fitting TRBD1. Germline V gene data show CDR1 as MNHEY and CDR2 as SVGAGI. V shed 8 bases, J shed 4 bases, and the junction held 4 bases outside the gene matches. The CDR3 totals 13 residues. In DNA form, the CDR3 reads TGTGCCAGCGGGACAGGCTTTTACAATGAGCAGTTCTTC. Translation gives CASGTGFYNEQFF.

This clone showed up just once. This chain joins TRBV5-1 and TRBJ2-1; 9 bases line up with TRBD1. The CDR3 runs to 16 residues. Germline CDR1 and CDR2: SGHRS and YFSETQ. Trimming cost V 3 bases and J 8 bases; bases outside gene matches: 12. CDR3 coding DNA: TGCGCCAGCAGCTCTATTAGGACAGGGGATACGGATGAGCAGTTCTTC. Translation: CASSSIRTGDTDEQFF.

This sequence joins TRBV5-4 and TRBJ1-4, with D possibly matching TRBD1 (5 bases). CDR1 is SGHNT and CDR2 is YYREEE in the germline V gene (reference sequence). V was clipped by 3 bases and J by 2 bases, with 11 bases between them. This CDR3 region has 15 residues. CDR3 DNA sequence: TGTGCCAGCAGCTGGGCAGGGAAGACTAATGAAAAACTGTTTTTT. As protein: CASSWAGKTNEKLFF. The whole variable domain, filled in from reference TRBV5-4 and TRBJ1-4, reads ETGVTQSPTHLIKTRGQQVTLRCSSQSGHNTVSWYQQALGQGPQFIFQYYREEENGRGNFPPRFSGLQFPNYSSELNVNALELDDSALYLCASSWAGKTNEKLFFGSGTQLSVL.

This clone was picked up a small number of times. The V call is TRBV6-1, the J call TRBJ2-1, with D maybe TRBD2 (6 bases). The V and J ends lost 4 bases and 0 bases respectively, with 13 bases between them. Germline CDR1 and CDR2: MNHNS and SASEGT. The CDR3 spans 16 residues. The CDR3 region has the DNA TGTGCCAGCAGTGCCGTAGCGGCAACCTCCTACAATGAGCAGTTCTTC. Protein product: CASSAVAATSYNEQFF.

V is TRBV4-2 and J is TRBJ2-6, with 8 bases identical to TRBD2. V trimming: 1 base; J trimming: 2 bases; junction bases outside the gene matches: 4. This CDR3 has 17 amino acids. CDR1 is LGHNA and CDR2 is YNFKEQ in the germline V gene. Written as DNA, the CDR3 is TGTGCCAGCAGCCAAGCGGGGGGGGCGGCTGGGGCCAACGTCCTGACTTTC. The encoded protein is CASSQAGGAAGANVLTF.

The CDR3 protein is CASSLAGGGKNIQYF. DNA of the CDR3: TGCGCCAGCAGCTTGGCGGGGGGCGGCAAAAACATTCAGTACTTC. The rearrangement links TRBV5-1 to TRBJ2-4; a weak D match, TRBD2 (7 bases). Germline CDR1 reads SGHRS; CDR2 reads YFSETQ. Trimming took 0 bases from V and 3 from J, leaving 10 bases between them. The CDR3 runs to 15 residues.

The rearrangement uses TRBV19 and TRBJ1-5; D perhaps matches TRBD1 (6 bases). Germline CDR1 and CDR2: LNHDA and SQIVND (reference sequence). V was trimmed by 0 bases and J by 3 bases, leaving 12 bases between them. The CDR3 totals 16 residues. The CDR3 loop is CASSIEEGHDNQPQHF. CDR3 nucleotides: TGTGCCAGTAGTATAGAAGAGGGACATGACAATCAGCCCCAGCATTTT.

The chain couples TRBV27 to TRBJ1-1; 10 nucleotides match TRBD1. V lost 5 bases to trimming and J lost 6 bases; unmatched junction nucleotides: 9. This CDR3 has 15 amino acids. Germline V gene data show CDR1 as MNHEY and CDR2 as SMNVEV (reference sequence). CDR3 nucleotides: TGTGCCAGCAGTACAGGACAGGGGGGTTCATCTGAAGCTTTCTTT. This sequence encodes CASSTGQGGSSEAFF.

In the case of this clone: At one boundary the junction diverges from the germline segment, which might be a read error. The chain has TRBV27 and TRBJ1-2; TRBD1 agrees at 7 bases. Germline V gives CDR1 MNHEY, CDR2 SMNVEV (reference sequence). This CDR3 contains 17 residues. This CDR3 reads CASSSLAGGAKTYGHTF. The CDR3 DNA reads TGTGCCAGCAGTTCCTTGGCAGGGGGAGCGAAGACCTATGGCCACACCTTC.

The V call is TRBV19, the J call TRBJ2-3; 7 bases agree with TRBD1. The CDR3 consists of 13 residues. CDR1 and CDR2 from the germline V gene are LNHDA and SQIVND (reference sequence). Trimming removed 9 bases from V and 2 bases from J; junction bases left unmatched: 5. The CDR3 DNA follows: TGTGCCAGCAGCAGGGGGTTCACAGATACGCAGTATTTT. Its translation: CASSRGFTDTQYF.

The rearrangement links TRBV28 to TRBJ1-1, with 7 positions matching TRBD1. The junction had 10 bases not matched to a gene; V was cut back by 5 bases and J by 4 bases. CDR1 is MDHEN and CDR2 is SYDVKM in the germline V gene. The CDR3 covers 15 residues. In DNA form, the CDR3 reads TGTGCCAGCAGTAGGGGCGACAGGGATATCACTGAAGCTTTCTTT. Translated, it gives CASSRGDRDITEAFF.

V usage is TRBV5-1 and J usage is TRBJ2-7; 7 bases are a match to TRBD1. The CDR3 loop spans 12 amino acids. Looked up from germline, CDR1 is SGHRS and CDR2 is YFSETQ. V dropped 4 bases and J dropped 6; count of bases not matched to a gene: 4. The CDR3 DNA reads as TGCGCCAGCAGCCAGGGACAGCGCGAGCAGTACTTC. Translated: CASSQGQREQYF.

Worth noting for this clone: Other DNA sequences from this sample encode an identical CDR3 as well. The chain joins TRBV28 to TRBJ1-2; the D gene is possibly TRBD1 (6 bases). Trimming removed 3 bases from V and 7 bases from J, with 9 bases in between. The germline CDR1 and CDR2 sequences are MDHEN and SYDVKM. CDR3 size: 12 residues. The CDR3 coding sequence is TGTGCCAGCAGTTTCGGACAGAGTGGCTACACCTTC. This sequence encodes CASSFGQSGYTF.

V is TRBV19 and J is TRBJ1-4, with D uncertain. The CDR3 has 14 residues. Germline V lookup: CDR1 LNHDA, CDR2 SQIVND (reference sequence). V shed 9 bases and J shed 6 bases, with 17 bases lying between them. CDR3 protein: CASSTGRADEKLFF. In nucleotides, the CDR3 is TGTGCCAGCTCTACGGGTCGCGCGGATGAAAAACTGTTTTTT.

The rearrangement uses TRBV5-4 and TRBJ2-7; TRBD2 matches at 14 bases. CDR3 length: 16 residues. Losses at the gene ends were 4 bases for V and 5 bases for J; bases not matched to a gene: 8. Germline-derived CDR1 and CDR2 are SGHNT and YYREEE (reference sequence). Here the CDR3 DNA reads TGTGCCAGCAGCCCCGGGACTAGCGGGAGACGGGACGAGCAGTACTTC. Protein sequence: CASSPGTSGRRDEQYF.

Only a few counts were recorded for this clone. Mismatch with germline at one junction end may stem from a read error. V is TRBV13 and J is TRBJ2-7; 7 bases are a match to TRBD1. The germline V gene has CDR1 PRHDT and CDR2 FYEKMQ (reference sequence). The CDR3 contains 16 residues. This CDR3 reads CASSQEGGTATYEQYF. Written as DNA, the CDR3 is TGCGCCAGCAGCCAAGAGGGTGGGACAGCAACCTACGAGCAGTACTTC.

The genes are TRBV28 and TRBJ2-3; weak D call: TRBD1 (6 bases). Trimming cost V 5 bases and J 0 bases, with 15 bases left between them. Germline CDR1 and CDR2: MDHEN and SYDVKM. The CDR3 totals 16 residues. The CDR3 region is CASSLPTGSSTDTQYF. CDR3 coding DNA: TGTGCCAGCAGTCTCCCGACAGGTTCAAGCACAGATACGCAGTATTTT. The whole variable domain, remainder taken from reference TRBV28 and TRBJ2-3, is DVKVTQSSRYLVKRTGEKVFLECVQDMDHENMFWYRQDPGLGLRLIYFSYDVKMKEKGDIPEGYSVSREKKERFSLILESASTNQTSMYLCASSLPTGSSTDTQYFGPGTRLTVL.

The chain couples TRBV11-2 to TRBJ1-3, with 8 nucleotides matching TRBD1. V dropped 10 bases and J dropped 5; count of bases not matched to a gene: 10. The V gene's germline CDR1 is SGHAT and CDR2 FQNNGV. This CDR3 is built from 14 residues. Written as DNA, the CDR3 is TGTGCCAACTCACACCAGGGGGCAAGAAACACCATATATTTT. Its translation is CANSHQGARNTIYF.

On this clone: A read error is likely, as this CDR3 ends without the conserved phenylalanine or tryptophan. The genes are TRBV28 and TRBJ2-7, with a tentative D call TRBD1 (6 bases). Germline lookup yields CDR1 MDHEN and CDR2 SYDVKM. V was cut by 6 bases and J by 3 bases, with 9 bases left in between. The CDR3 runs 12 residues. For the CDR3, the DNA is TGTGCCAGCAGAGGGGACATCTACGAGCAGTACTCC. Translation gives CASRGDIYEQYS.

The rearrangement joins TRBV6-1 to TRBJ1-1; 7 bases line up with TRBD1. The CDR3 runs 15 residues. With V trimmed by 7 bases and J by 5 bases, 13 bases remained unmatched. Germline loops: CDR1 MNHNS, CDR2 SASEGT. CDR3 DNA: TGTGCCAGCATGGTGACAGGGAAAGGGTGGACTGAAGCTTTCTTT. It yields the protein CASMVTGKGWTEAFF.

CDR3 residues: CASSVGTGARSETQYF. The CDR3 DNA is TGTGCCAGCAGTGTCGGGACAGGGGCTAGATCGGAGACCCAGTACTTC. The V call is TRBV2, the J call TRBJ2-5, with 10 bases identical to TRBD1. This CDR3 is 16 amino acids long. Germline assignment: CDR1 SNHLY and CDR2 FYNNEI. Trimming removed 4 bases from V and 5 bases from J; junction bases left unmatched: 10.